A single sample gave rise to the 13 T cell receptor beta chains below, sequenced in a study of CXCR3-negative and CXCR3-positive naive CD8 T cells. General study findings and limits: CXCR3-positive naive cells carried more hydrophobic TRB CDR3s than CXCR3-negative ones.

Libraries of TRB cDNA were made by 5' RACE and carried UMIs. One entry per CDR3 protein, without DNA, is what TCRdb gives after re-calling the 5' RACE reads. This repertoire comprises under 150,000 distinct CDR3 sequences; its ten largest clones make up 0.4% to 0.45%. For these TCRs, the target antigens are not known. Specimen: naive CXCR3+ CD8+ T cells from blood. Sample subset: CD45RO-CCR7+CD27+CD95- naive CD8+ T cells expressing CXCR3 (TNR3+). These receptor sequences come from a human donor in good health. Some clones in this sample may be carry-over from other donors' samples.

This chain joins TRBV29-1 and TRBJ2-5. CDR1 is SQVTM, CDR2 ANQGSEA, per germline. The CDR3 totals 16 residues. CDR3 loop: CSVEHLTDRNQETQYF.

The CDR3 is CSVETGGQPQHF. The chain links TRBV29-1 to TRBJ1-5; TCRdb returns TRBD1, unconfirmable since there is no DNA. Per the germline V gene, CDR1 is SQVTM and CDR2 is ANQGSEA. This CDR3 region has 12 residues.

The chain recombines TRBV5-1 with TRBJ2-7; TCRdb's D call, TRBD1, is unchecked because there is no DNA. The germline V gene has CDR1 SGHRS and CDR2 YFSETQ. The length of the CDR3 is 13 residues. The CDR3 protein is CASPGRCPYEQYF.

The chain is built from TRBV6-2 or TRBV6-3 and TRBJ2-3; checking the TCRdb D call of TRBD1 is not possible without DNA. The CDR3 contains 15 residues. In germline, CDR1 is MNHEY, CDR2 SVGEGT. The CDR3 sequence is CASSWGTGPTDTQYF.

V and J are TRBV12-3 or TRBV12-4 and TRBJ2-5; TCRdb selects TRBD1, and the lack of DNA leaves this call unchecked. The CDR3 sequence is 14 residues long. The CDR3 loop reads CASTPAGAEETQYF.

The chain has TRBV28 and TRBJ2-1; checking the TCRdb D call of TRBD2 is not possible without DNA. CDR1 MDHEN and CDR2 SYDVKM come from the germline V gene. There are 17 residues in the CDR3. The chain's CDR3 is CASHVGLAGGRYNEQFF.

This sequence joins TRBV7-2 and TRBJ2-2; TCRdb designates TRBD1, a call that cannot be tested without DNA. The CDR3 is made up of 13 amino acids. Per germline, CDR1 SGHTA and CDR2 FQGNSA. The CDR3 sequence is CASRAGGPGELFF.

The V call is TRBV5-5, the J call TRBJ2-3; the D call from TCRdb, TRBD1, cannot be confirmed without DNA. This CDR3 is 17 amino acids long. Germline-derived CDR1 and CDR2 are SGHKS and YYEKEE (reference sequence). This CDR3 reads CASSLTAPGMITDTQYF.

The J gene is TRBJ1-1, the V gene TRBV29-1. Looked up from germline, CDR1 is SQVTM and CDR2 is ANQGSEA. The CDR3 is made up of 11 amino acids. CDR3 loop: CSVGDSLEAFF.

This chain uses TRBV4-1 with TRBJ2-3. Germline V CDR1 and CDR2: MGHRA, YSYEKL. This CDR3 contains 15 residues. The chain's CDR3 is CASSQENGRTDTQYF.

J is TRBJ2-7 and V is TRBV28; TCRdb's D gene call, TRBD2, goes unchecked for lack of DNA. The CDR3 extends over 15 amino acids. The germline gives CDR1 MDHEN, CDR2 SYDVKM. The CDR3 loop reads CASSTLGTADYEQYF.

This chain joins TRBV6-5 and TRBJ2-7. Looked up from germline, CDR1 is MNHEY and CDR2 is SVGAGI. The CDR3 runs 13 residues. The CDR3 region is CASSPTFTYEQYF.

The V gene is TRBV14, the J gene TRBJ2-7; the TCRdb D gene call, TRBD2, has no DNA to confirm it. The CDR3 consists of 13 residues. Germline-derived CDR1 and CDR2 are SGHDN and FVKESK. The CDR3 region is CASSQDRGNEQYF. The full variable domain, completed using reference TRBV14 and TRBJ2-7, is EAGVTQFPSHSVIEKGQTVTLRCDPISGHDNLYWYRRVMGKEIKFLLHFVKESKQDESGMPNNRFLAERTGGTYSTLKVQPAELEDSGVYFCASSQDRGNEQYFGPGTRLTVT.